This TCR beta chain was obtained from a study of T cell clonality in common variable immunodeficiency. Equal genomic DNA amounts from CVID and control samples were sequenced. Some clones are missing from TCRdb's copy, which holds only in-frame ones; the method was immunoSEQ multiplex PCR. The sample includes about 35,000 clones, none of them occurring once. This CDR3 is built from 17 residues. The junction had 9 bases not matched to a gene; V was cut back by 1 base and J by 5 bases. CDR1 and CDR2 (germline): SGHVS, FNYEAQ. Blood samples were heparinized, about 4.5 to 8 ml per donor. There are many counts of this clone. No antigen is known for it. The read terminates 3 residues ahead of where the CDR3 ends, so the germline J gene completes it. Study outcomes and limitations: Fewer TCRbeta clones were shared among CVID subjects than controls. Links between repertoire features and CVID complications were heterogeneity-limited.

Sequences were obtained from peripheral blood mononuclear cells. The chain employs TRBV7-6 and TRBJ1-1; 11 bases are a match to TRBD1. The clonotype comes from a person aged 18 to 69 in good health. The CDR3 region is CASSLGTGGPGETEAFF. The DNA read from the CDR3 is TGTGCCAGCAGCTTAGGGACAGGGGGCCCGGGGGAGACTGAA.